This T cell receptor beta chain was retrieved from a study of persistence of HIV-infected CD4 T cells (dated by TCRdb to 2019 to 2021). Broadly, across the study: The median time the participants had spent on suppressive ART was approximately eight years. Peripheral blood samples of up to about 180 mL were taken at multiple time points, with the exception of a couple of participants who underwent leukapheresis at a single time point. The study isolated CMV- and HIV-1 Gag-responding CD4+ T cells from ART-treated individuals to examine antigen-driven clonal expansion of HIV-1-infected cells. The clonality of all cells in each sorted population was measured by TCRbeta sequencing, and the clonality of infected cells was measured by proviral sequencing. The TCR cluster analysis across participants included 8 or 9 participants for CMV and roughly seven participants for Gag. The paper's findings and limits, for the study overall: Within the same sorted populations, TCR oligoclonality correlated with proviral oligoclonality. TCRbeta richness in CMV- and Gag-responding cells was significantly lower than in anti-CD3/anti-CD28-responding cells; CMV-responding cells had higher oligoclonality than CD3/CD28-stimulated and Gag-responding cells. Only a small number of individuals took part in the study, and only a limited range of antigens was tested. Bulk TCR analyses could not be restricted to the rare CMV-responding cells that actually carried HIV-1 proviruses. Degenerate expanded CDR3beta sequences were enriched in antigen-responding cells, suggesting convergent selection of CD4+ responses to CMV and Gag.

The CDR3 goes from the cysteine to the phenylalanine over 16 residues. Just the 48-base CDR3 DNA is kept, in frame starting at base 1. Unmatched junction bases come to 9, with V trimmed by 1 base and J by 4 bases. CDR1 and CDR2 are read off the germline V gene as LGHNA and YNFKEQ. With respect to this clone: Its cognate antigen has yet to be identified. The input lacks base qualities; no much larger clone sits a single base away.

According to the study, the label for this sample's treatment or condition signals: suppressive antiretroviral therapy. Cells were stimulated with a pool of overlapping HIV-1 Gag 15-mer peptides at 0.9 to 1 ug per peptide per mL. CD4+ T cells that responded were sorted based on upregulation of both CD40 ligand and CD69. HIV-1-infected adults in whom suppressive ART had been started during chronic infection were enrolled as participants. For at least 4 years, the participants' plasma HIV-1 RNA had been undetectable, below 50 copies/mL. To be included, participants needed a CD4+ T cell count above 400 cells/uL and a positive CMV serology. Before stimulation, PBMCs were isolated using density centrifugation and depleted of CD8+ T cells. For approximately 17 hours, the CD8-depleted PBMCs were stimulated with anti-CD28/CD49d costimulation, a CD40-blocking antibody, and enfuvirtide to prevent new infections. Cell sorting was performed on a Beckman Coulter MoFlo Legacy or XDP sorter, and dead cells were excluded with propidium iodide. Genomic DNA was extracted using the QIAamp DNA Mini Kit for samples with more than one million cells and using the Quick-DNA Microprep Kit for all other samples.

TCRbeta repertoires were sequenced from genomic DNA with the immunoSEQ hsTCRB assay version 4 in survey mode. For TCRbeta sequencing, genomic DNA was diluted to around 10 ng/uL, with up to 1 ug used per sample. From the authors' description of their analysis: Analysis of the TCRbeta data was done in ImmunoSeq Analyzer 3.0, and diversity was computed on productive nucleotide rearrangements. Using the Immunarch R package, the improved Chao index served to estimate lower-bound TCR diversity and the Gini coefficient served to estimate clonality. Different nucleotide rearrangements encoding the same CDR3beta amino acid sequence were counted as distinct clonotypes. TCRbeta sequences significantly enriched in antigen-responding cells relative to anti-CD3/anti-CD28-activated cells were identified by differential abundance analysis. GLIPH2 grouped TCRs by predicted peptide-MHC specificity, both within each participant and across combined participant data sets. TCRdb provides this immuneACCESS table in a form limited to in-frame rearrangements. Some clones are lacking; in checked studies, under half of them reflect an unresolved V gene, and why the rest are absent is not known. That table gives V, J and clone size, and the DNA gave D and trimming. The sample yields 25,000 to 35,000 clones; approximately 70% were counted once. The ten largest clonotypes hold roughly 1.5% of the sample.

Recombination linked TRBV4-2 to TRBJ1-1; TRBD1 matches 7 bases in the middle. The receptor's source is an adult man with HIV who was CMV-seropositive. Specimen: CD4+ T cells sorted from PBMCs after 18-hour stimulation, collected from a patient who received antiretroviral therapy. Interpreted using the paper, the cell subset or site label stands for: CD40L+CD69+ CD4 T cells responding to HIV-1 Gag peptides. The CDR3 region: CASSQAPGQFLTEAFF. Here is the DNA: TGTGCCAGCAGCCAAGCCCCGGGACAGTTTCTCACTGAAGCTTTCTTT.